The 9 T cell receptor beta chains given below trace back to one sample, sequenced in a study of human T cells and chemical hapten exposure. Time point: healthy volunteer bleed at 2 weeks. The authors extracted total RNA from unfractionated whole blood. MiXCR was run by TCRdb on the RACE reads, yielding one entry per CDR3 protein. Here the sample spans about 130,000 distinct CDR3 sequences, roughly 9% being singletons. Input material: whole blood. Receptors originate from a male donor in good health. Some clones in this sample may be carry-over from other donors' samples.

There are a few counts of this clonotype. The chain couples TRBV19 to TRBJ2-3, with no clear D. Trimming pared 2 bases from V and 3 bases from J, leaving 6 bases between. CDR1 is LNHDA and CDR2 is SQIVND in the germline V gene (reference sequence). The CDR3 is made up of 13 amino acids. The CDR3 DNA is TGTGCCAGTAGTATAAGGGAAACAGATACGCAGTATTTT. The encoded protein is CASSIRETDTQYF.

The chain employs TRBV3-1 and TRBJ1-5, with no clear D. Germline V CDR1 and CDR2: LGHDT, YNNKEL (reference sequence). The CDR3 covers 14 residues. Trimming took 2 bases from V and 1 from J, leaving 6 bases between them. CDR3 loop: CASSQLGSNQPQHF. The CDR3 DNA follows: TGTGCCAGCAGCCAACTGGGGAGCAATCAGCCCCAGCATTTT.

A remark on this clonotype: A single base separates this from a much larger clone, so it may be a read error. The CDR3 region has the DNA TGCGCCAGCAGCTTGGCCGGGGGACAGGGGTTGACTGAAGCTTACTTT. It yields the protein CASSLAGGQGLTEAYF. The chain combines TRBV5-1 with TRBJ1-1; 10 nucleotides agree with TRBD1. Germline V CDR1 and CDR2: SGHRS, YFSETQ. The CDR3 extends over 16 amino acids.

The chain carries TRBV27 and TRBJ2-1, with D perhaps matching TRBD2 (6 bases). Germline V gives CDR1 MNHEY, CDR2 SMNVEV (reference sequence). CDR3 size: 15 residues. V was shortened by 4 bases and J by 8 bases, with 18 bases between the two germline ends. Here the CDR3 reads CASSSTTGDNDEQFF. In nucleotides, the CDR3 is TGTGCCAGCAGTTCAACAACGGGAGACAACGATGAGCAGTTCTTC.

In this sample, this clonotype turned up many times. The V and J genes are TRBV4-3 and TRBJ1-1; the D is unclear. This CDR3 comprises 16 residues. Germline assignment: CDR1 LGHNA and CDR2 YSLEER. Trimming stripped 0 bases from V and 2 bases from J, with 13 bases between. In DNA, the CDR3 is TGCGCCAGCAGCCAAGATGATGGGGAATTCAACACTGAAGCTTTCTTT. This encodes CASSQDDGEFNTEAFF.

This clonotype was counted many times. The rearrangement links TRBV5-1 to TRBJ2-7; D possibly corresponds to TRBD1 (6 bases). This CDR3 has 14 amino acids. Germline-derived CDR1 and CDR2 are SGHRS and YFSETQ. Trimming pared 4 bases from V and 0 bases from J, leaving 11 bases between. CDR3 in DNA: TGCGCCAGCAGCACGACAGGTAGCTCCTACGAGCAGTACTTC. It specifies CASSTTGSSYEQYF.

The sample holds a few counts of this clonotype. The genes are TRBV6-2 or TRBV6-3 and TRBJ1-1; D gene uncertain. This CDR3 is 13 amino acids long. The ends were cut back, 5 bases at V and 1 base at J, with 8 bases in the middle. In germline, CDR1 is MNHEY, CDR2 SVGEGT. CDR3 amino acids: CASSLDKNTEAFF. CDR3 DNA: TGTGCCAGCAGTCTCGACAAGAACACTGAAGCTTTCTTT.

This chain uses TRBV19 with TRBJ2-1, with D possibly TRBD2 on 6 matching bases. The CDR3 has 15 amino acids. Looked up from germline, CDR1 is LNHDA and CDR2 is SQIVND (reference sequence). Trimming left V 6 bases short and J 6 bases short, with 18 bases between. CDR3 sequence reads: CASSLTGGGVNEQFF. The CDR3 coding sequence is TGTGCCAGTAGCCTCACAGGTGGAGGGGTCAATGAGCAGTTCTTC.

This clonotype was counted a few times. The chain's CDR3 is CASSLGPGQGPPLHF. CDR3 DNA sequence: TGTGCCAGCAGCTTAGGGCCGGGACAGGGGCCACCCCTCCACTTT. The chain employs TRBV7-9 and TRBJ1-6, with TRBD1 identical over 10 bases. There are 15 residues in the CDR3. CDR1 SEHNR and CDR2 FQNEAQ come from the germline V gene (reference sequence). Trimming at V came to 1 base and at J to 11 bases, leaving 5 bases not matched to a gene.